The 17 T cell receptor beta chains below were found in one sample sequenced in a study of blood T cell repertoires in COVID-19 (dated by TCRdb to 2020 to 2022). Receptor amplification or capture employed the immunoSEQ multiplex PCR assay. The table was pulled from immuneACCESS by TCRdb, which kept in-frame rearrangements only. Such tables lose some clones; where checked, under half of the loss comes from unresolved V genes, and the rest has no known cause. The sample contains approximately 100,000 clones, around 72% of them found a single time. Jointly, the top ten make up roughly 24% of the sample. Material for sequencing was peripheral blood. Receptors were obtained from a man in his sixties or seventies with acute or convalescent COVID-19.

The count of this clone is one. The V call is TRBV18, the J call TRBJ1-1, with TRBD1 matching 7 bases. V trimming: 11 bases; J trimming: 2 bases; junction bases outside the gene matches: 8. CDR1 is KGHSH, CDR2 LQKENI, per germline. This CDR3 spans 13 amino acids. This CDR3 reads CAGIDRANTEAFF. CDR3 nucleotides: TGTGCCGGTATTGACAGGGCTAACACTGAAGCTTTCTTT. Filled out from reference TRBV18 and TRBJ1-1, the complete variable domain reads NAGVMQNPRHLVRRRGQEARLRCSPMKGHSHVYWYRQLPEEGLKFMVYLQKENIIDESGMPKERFSAEFPKEGPSILRIQQVVRGDSAAYFCAGIDRANTEAFFGQGTRLTVV.

In its sample, this clone was seen a few times. This rearrangement joins TRBV4-3 to TRBJ2-6; weak D call: TRBD2 (5 bases). The CDR3 runs 17 residues. V was shortened by 4 bases and J by 2 bases, with 15 bases between the two germline ends. Germline CDR1 and CDR2: LGHNA and YSLEER. The CDR3 bases are TGCGCCAGCAGCCGCGGTGACCCCGGGACTGGGGCCAACGTCCTGACTTTC. It encodes CASSRGDPGTGANVLTF.

The chain carries TRBV5-1 and TRBJ2-7; 8 positions agree with TRBD1. Germline lookup yields CDR1 SGHRS and CDR2 YFSETQ. V lost 4 bases, J lost 5 bases, and 5 bases stayed unmatched. This CDR3 is built from 13 residues. The CDR3, as DNA: TGCGCCAGCAGCCGGACAGGGAGCAACGAGCAGTACTTC. Translating it yields CASSRTGSNEQYF.

The chain employs TRBV9 and TRBJ2-5; D call uncertain. V was clipped by 0 bases and J by 4 bases, with 4 bases between them. In germline, CDR1 is SGDLS, CDR2 YYNGEE. This CDR3 is built from 12 residues. CDR3 coding DNA: TGTGCCAGCAGCGTAGATAGAGAGACCCAGTACTTC. Its translation: CASSVDRETQYF.

The chain carries TRBV9 and TRBJ1-6, with D possibly TRBD1 on 5 matching bases. The CDR3 runs to 14 residues. Trimming removed 3 bases from V and 11 bases from J, with 15 bases in between. Germline CDR1 is SGDLS and CDR2 is YYNGEE. The DNA for the CDR3 is TGTGCCAGCAGCGAGGGCGGGGCTAGGCCACCCCTCCACTTT. As protein: CASSEGGARPPLHF.

The table lists this clone with a few counts. Here the CDR3 DNA reads TGTGCCAGCAGCGTACTGCCCCAGGGTAATGAAAAACTGTTTTTT. Protein product: CASSVLPQGNEKLFF. The V gene is TRBV9, the J gene TRBJ1-4; tentatively, D is TRBD1 (5 bases). The V gene lost 1 base and the J gene lost 4 bases, with 11 bases spanning the gap. From germline, CDR1 is SGDLS and CDR2 YYNGEE. CDR3 size: 15 residues.

The chain combines TRBV3-1 (or the pseudogene TRBV3-2) with TRBJ2-2; 9 bases are shared with TRBD2. Germline-derived CDR1 and CDR2 are LGHDT and YNNKEL (reference sequence). V shed 4 bases and J 3 bases; nucleotides not matched to a gene: 6. The CDR3 covers 16 residues. The CDR3: CASSRLTSGDTGELFF. Written as DNA, the CDR3 is TGTGCCAGCAGCCGCTTGACTAGCGGAGACACCGGGGAGCTGTTTTTT.

The chain recombines TRBV18 with TRBJ1-2, with 11 positions matching TRBD1. The CDR3 totals 16 residues. V gave up 3 bases and J gave up 4 bases; unmatched junction bases: 7. Germline assignment: CDR1 KGHSH and CDR2 LQKENI. CDR3 nucleotide sequence: TGTGCCAGCTCACCCCGGACAGGGGGCGAGGGCTATGGCTACACCTTC. As protein: CASSPRTGGEGYGYTF. Combining the CDR3 with reference TRBV18 and TRBJ1-2 gives the whole variable domain NAGVMQNPRHLVRRRGQEARLRCSPMKGHSHVYWYRQLPEEGLKFMVYLQKENIIDESGMPKERFSAEFPKEGPSILRIQQVVRGDSAAYFCASSPRTGGEGYGYTFGSGTRLTVV.

This chain uses TRBV6-6 with TRBJ2-1; TRBD2 matches at 7 bases. Germline V CDR1 and CDR2: MNHNY, SVGAGI (reference sequence). CDR3 size: 15 residues. V was pared by 2 bases and J by 0 bases, with 1 base of the junction left unmatched. CDR3 in amino acids: CASSYGGGSYNEQFF. CDR3 nucleotide sequence: TGTGCCAGCAGTTACGGGGGGGGCTCCTACAATGAGCAGTTCTTC.

The V gene is TRBV27, the J gene TRBJ1-2; TRBD1 matches 7 bases. Germline V CDR1 and CDR2: MNHEY, SMNVEV (reference sequence). Unmatched junction bases numbered 6, after V lost 6 bases and J lost 8 bases. The CDR3 contains 12 residues. As DNA, the CDR3 is TGTGCCAGCAGCGAGACAGGGTACGGCTACACCTTC. Translated, it gives CASSETGYGYTF.

This clone was seen only a few times. This chain connects TRBV28 to TRBJ1-2, with 7 bases fitting TRBD1. Germline loops: CDR1 MDHEN, CDR2 SYDVKM. J lost 8 bases, V lost 6 bases, and 9 bases had no gene match. The CDR3 has 13 amino acids. Written as DNA, the CDR3 is TGTGCCAGCAGGGGCGACAGGGAAGGGGGCTACACCTTC. This translates into CASRGDREGGYTF.

The rearrangement joins TRBV6-5 to TRBJ2-6; D gene uncertain. CDR1 and CDR2 from the germline V gene are MNHEY and SVGAGI. This CDR3 contains 15 residues. Trimming removed 2 bases at V and 2 bases at J, with 7 bases between. CDR3 coding DNA: TGTGCCAGCAGTTACCAGGCCCCTGGGGCCAACGTCCTGACTTTC. As protein: CASSYQAPGANVLTF.

This clone appeared once. The chain employs TRBV4-3 and TRBJ1-4; D perhaps matches TRBD1 (6 bases). Germline CDR1 and CDR2: LGHNA and YSLEER. V was trimmed by 0 bases and J by 8 bases, leaving 22 bases between them. The CDR3 consists of 18 residues. The CDR3 DNA is TGCGCCAGCAGCCAAGATCCCCCCTTTCAGGGGAAGGGAGAAAAACTGTTTTTT. Protein product: CASSQDPPFQGKGEKLFF.

This chain connects TRBV5-1 to TRBJ2-3, with 9 bases that match TRBD1. The CDR3 contains 16 residues. Per the germline V gene, CDR1 is SGHRS and CDR2 is YFSETQ. With V trimmed by 4 bases and J by 3 bases, 9 bases remained unmatched. This CDR3 reads CASSPGQGKRTDTQYF. CDR3 sequence (DNA): TGCGCCAGCAGCCCGGGACAGGGTAAAAGGACAGATACGCAGTATTTT.

The chain links TRBV7-2 to TRBJ2-5; possible D gene TRBD1, 6 bases. The length of the CDR3 is 15 residues. V was clipped by 5 bases and J by 4 bases, with 17 bases between them. CDR1 and CDR2 (germline): SGHTA, FQGNSA. The CDR3 coding sequence is TGTGCCAGCAGCCTACTCGGGCAGGGGACAGAGACCCAGTACTTC. This encodes CASSLLGQGTETQYF.

V gene TRBV21-1 combines with J gene TRBJ2-7; TRBD2 is the table's D call and was not checked against the DNA. TRBV21-1 is tagged as a pseudogene. The CDR3 totals 16 residues. The CDR3 nucleotides read TGTGCCAGCAGCAATAATGGACTAGCGGGCTACTACGAGCAGTACTTC. It translates to CASSNNGLAGYYEQYF.

The chain carries TRBV9 and TRBJ2-7; 11 nucleotides align to TRBD2. CDR1 and CDR2 (germline): SGDLS, YYNGEE. J gave up 6 bases and V 3 bases, and 5 bases lay outside the gene matches. The CDR3 covers 14 residues. CDR3: CASSETSGTSEQYF. CDR3 in DNA: TGTGCCAGCAGCGAGACTAGCGGGACATCCGAGCAGTACTTC.